The 15 T cell receptor beta chains below were found in one sample sequenced in a study of T cell repertoires in cytomegalovirus infection. TCRdb independently ran MiXCR on the reads; one entry per CDR3 protein. The sample shows about 310,000 distinct CDR3 sequences, 15% to 20% of them seen only once. Sequencing input: PBMCs. These TCRs come from a human donor in good health (CMV status not recorded). Some clones in this sample may be carry-over from other donors' samples.

The chain couples TRBV7-2 to TRBJ1-1, with TRBD1 matching over 10 bases. Trimming took 1 base from V and 4 from J; bases not matched to a gene: 3. The V gene's germline CDR1 is SGHTA and CDR2 FQGNSA. The CDR3 contains 15 residues. CDR3 sequence: CASSLGGQGLTEAFF. CDR3 DNA: TGTGCCAGCAGCTTAGGGGGACAGGGGCTCACTGAAGCTTTCTTT. Combining the CDR3 with reference TRBV7-2 and TRBJ1-1 gives the whole variable domain GAGVSQSPSNKVTEKGKDVELRCDPISGHTALYWYRQSLGQGLEFLIYFQGNSAPDKSGLPSDRFSAERTGGSVSTLTIQRTQQEDSAVYLCASSLGGQGLTEAFFGQGTRLTVV.

This clonotype was recorded many times. The rearrangement links TRBV6-2 or TRBV6-3 to TRBJ1-3; TRBD1 matches 7 bases. CDR3 length: 18 residues. Germline trimming cut 4 bases from V and 0 bases from J; bases unmatched to any gene: 12. The germline V gene encodes CDR1 MNHEY and CDR2 SVGEGT. The CDR3 spells CASSSPGQADYSGNTIYF. CDR3 coding DNA: TGTGCCAGCAGTTCCCCTGGACAGGCGGATTACTCTGGAAACACCATATATTTT.

There are many counts of this clonotype. The chain links TRBV7-8 to TRBJ1-5; 7 nucleotides match TRBD1. With 1 base clipped from V and 1 base from J, the junction kept 7 bases outside the gene matches. This CDR3 is 17 amino acids long. The V gene's germline CDR1 is SGHVS and CDR2 FQNEAQ. CDR3 bases: TGTGCCAGCAGCTTAGGGTCCCCGGGACAGAGCAATCAGCCCCAGCATTTT. This codes for CASSLGSPGQSNQPQHF. The whole variable domain, filled in from reference TRBV7-8 and TRBJ1-5, reads GAGVSQSPRYKVAKRGQDVALRCDPISGHVSLFWYQQALGQGPEFLTYFQNEAQLDKSGLPSDRFFAERPEGSVSTLKIQRTQQEDSAVYLCASSLGSPGQSNQPQHFGDGTRLSIL.

The rearrangement uses TRBV9 and TRBJ2-7, with D possibly TRBD2 on 5 matching bases. V was cut by 2 bases and J by 2 bases, with 14 bases left in between. The CDR3 is 15 amino acids. Germline CDR1 reads SGDLS; CDR2 reads YYNGEE. The CDR3 protein is CASSVTTTPTYEQYF. The DNA of the CDR3 is TGTGCCAGCAGCGTGACGACTACGCCAACCTACGAGCAGTACTTC.

This clonotype was seen ten or more times. The chain has TRBV27 and TRBJ2-1; 16 positions match TRBD2. J gave up 7 bases and V 5 bases, and 5 bases lay outside the gene matches. The CDR3 loop spans 16 amino acids. The germline CDR1 and CDR2 sequences are MNHEY and SMNVEV (reference sequence). The CDR3 region is CASSRGLAGGENEQFF. The CDR3 DNA reads as TGTGCCAGCAGTCGGGGACTAGCGGGGGGGGAAAATGAGCAGTTCTTC.

The chain has TRBV24-1 and TRBJ2-3, with D hard to call. This CDR3 has 12 residues. V was pared by 4 bases and J by 2 bases, with 3 bases between. Germline CDR1 and CDR2: KGHDR and SFDVKD. The CDR3: CATSDSTDTQYF. CDR3 nucleotides: TGTGCCACCAGTGACTCCACAGATACGCAGTATTTT.

This clonotype was detected a few times. CDR3 DNA sequence: TGCGCCAGCAGCTTGGCAACAGGGAGTGGCGAGCAGTACTTC. Translating gives CASSLATGSGEQYF. The genes are TRBV5-1 and TRBJ2-7; maybe TRBD1 (6 bases). Trimming stripped 0 bases from V and 6 bases from J, with 13 bases between. This CDR3 is 14 amino acids long. Germline-derived CDR1 and CDR2 are SGHRS and YFSETQ.

The CDR3 sequence: CASSQNNPGTGGYEQYF. The CDR3 DNA is TGTGCCAGCTCACAAAATAATCCCGGGACAGGGGGCTACGAGCAGTACTTC. The V call is TRBV18, the J call TRBJ2-7, with 11 bases fitting TRBD1. From germline, CDR1 is KGHSH and CDR2 LQKENI. Trimming removed 4 bases from V and 3 bases from J; junction bases left unmatched: 11. The CDR3 consists of 17 residues.

The table lists this clonotype with many counts. The chain has TRBV12-3 or TRBV12-4 and TRBJ1-2; D may be TRBD1 (5 bases). This CDR3 is built from 12 residues. V was pared by 6 bases and J by 2 bases, with 7 bases between. CDR3 protein: CASSRENYGYTF. For the CDR3, the DNA is TGTGCCAGCAGCAGGGAGAACTATGGCTACACCTTC.

Ten or more counts support this clonotype. CDR3 region: CASSLGREKLFF. The CDR3 DNA sequence: TGTGCCAGCAGCTTGGGGAGAGAAAAACTGTTTTTT. This chain connects TRBV7-2 to TRBJ1-4; D gene uncertain. This CDR3 has 12 residues. In germline, CDR1 is SGHTA, CDR2 FQGNSA. Trimming left V 3 bases short and J 8 bases short, with 7 bases between.

This clonotype was detected many times. The V and J genes are TRBV7-2 and TRBJ1-2, with TRBD1 matching 8 bases. With 7 bases clipped from V and 1 base from J, the junction kept 14 bases outside the gene matches. CDR3 length: 17 residues. Germline CDR1 reads SGHTA; CDR2 reads FQGNSA. CDR3 in DNA: TGTGCCAGCACCGCGCGCGGGCGGACAGGGAATAACTATGGCTACACCTTC. Encoded protein: CASTARGRTGNNYGYTF.

The table lists this clonotype with many counts. The chain employs TRBV12-3 or TRBV12-4 and TRBJ1-2, with TRBD1 matching over 10 bases. V lost 5 bases and J lost 4; bases outside the gene matches: 1. The CDR3 is 13 amino acids. The CDR3 here is CASSDRGLYGYTF. CDR3 DNA: TGTGCCAGCAGTGACAGGGGGCTCTATGGCTACACCTTC.

This clonotype showed up just a few times. This rearrangement joins TRBV11-3 to TRBJ2-5; D possibly corresponds to TRBD2 (5 bases). This CDR3 spans 15 amino acids. Germline CDR1 and CDR2: SGHNT and YENEEA. V was clipped by 5 bases and J by 4 bases, with 17 bases between them. The CDR3 spells CASSPGLSMGETQYF. In DNA form, the CDR3 reads TGTGCCAGCAGCCCCGGACTCTCGATGGGAGAGACCCAGTACTTC.

This clonotype was detected ten times or more. This chain links TRBV7-2 with TRBJ1-5, with D perhaps matching TRBD1 (6 bases). Per the germline V gene, CDR1 is SGHTA and CDR2 is FQGNSA. The CDR3 length is 15 residues. Deletions cut 2 bases from V and 1 base from J, with 9 bases between. CDR3 protein: CASSLLGGSNQPQHF. The DNA for the CDR3 is TGTGCCAGCAGCTTACTGGGGGGCAGCAATCAGCCCCAGCATTTT.

The chain couples TRBV5-1 to TRBJ2-5, with TRBD2 matching 8 bases. V lost 5 bases, J lost 7 bases, and 10 bases stayed unmatched. This CDR3 region has 14 residues. Germline V gene sequence: CDR1 SGHRS, CDR2 YFSETQ. CDR3 sequence reads: CASSRSGDGGTQYF. The CDR3 nucleotides read TGCGCCAGCAGTCGTAGCGGGGACGGTGGGACCCAGTACTTC.